This TCR beta chain was obtained from a study of T-cell memory formation after mild COVID-19. TCRdb reprocessed the 5' RACE reads with MiXCR, giving one entry per CDR3 protein. The sample shows approximately 51,000 distinct CDR3 sequences, roughly a tenth of them seen only once. CDR1 and CDR2 (germline): DFQATT, SNEGSKA (reference sequence). The CDR3 is made up of 15 amino acids. Trimming took 6 bases from V and 0 from J; bases not matched to a gene: 9. This TCR was recovered from an adult woman who had mild COVID-19 (a few samples of this study predate the infection). Cell type and time point are not known. The chain uses TRBV20-1 and TRBJ1-2; 8 nucleotides line up with TRBD1. The sample taken for sequencing was PBMCs or a T cell subset sorted from them (not recorded which). CDR3 sequence reads: CSALGQGLANYGYTF. The CDR3, as DNA: TGCAGTGCCCTCGGACAGGGCCTAGCTAACTATGGCTACACCTTC.